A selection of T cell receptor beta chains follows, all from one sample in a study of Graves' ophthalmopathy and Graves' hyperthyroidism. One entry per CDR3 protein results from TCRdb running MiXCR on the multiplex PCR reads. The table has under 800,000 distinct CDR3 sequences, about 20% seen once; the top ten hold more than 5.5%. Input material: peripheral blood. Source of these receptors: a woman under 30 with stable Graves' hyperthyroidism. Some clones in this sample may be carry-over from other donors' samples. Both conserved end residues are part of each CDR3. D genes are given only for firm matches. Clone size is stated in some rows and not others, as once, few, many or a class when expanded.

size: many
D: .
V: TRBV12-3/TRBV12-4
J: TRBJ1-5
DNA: TGTGCCAGCAGGGGACTGTATAGCAATCAGCCCCAGCATTTT
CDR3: CASRGLYSNQPQHF

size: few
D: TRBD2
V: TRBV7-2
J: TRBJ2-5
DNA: TGTGCCAGCAGCTTACCCGGCGGGAGGGCCGGTACCCAGTACTTC
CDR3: CASSLPGGRAGTQYF

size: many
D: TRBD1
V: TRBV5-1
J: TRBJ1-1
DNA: TGCGCCAGCAGCCCAAGGACAGGCGACGAAGCTTTCTTT
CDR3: CASSPRTGDEAFF

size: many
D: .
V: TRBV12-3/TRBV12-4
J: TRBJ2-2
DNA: TGTGCCAGCAGTTTCGTGCCATACACCGGGGAGCTGTTTTTT
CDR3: CASSFVPYTGELFF

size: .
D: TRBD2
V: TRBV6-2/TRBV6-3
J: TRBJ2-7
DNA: TGTGCCAGCAGTTACCCCCGCCCCCCGAGCGGGAGCGGGGGAGAGCAGTACTTC
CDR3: CASSYPRPPSGSGGEQYF

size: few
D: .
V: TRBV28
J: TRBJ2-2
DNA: TGTGCCAGCAGTACCAGGCTAGCGAGAAACACCGGGGAGCTGTTTTTT
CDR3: CASSTRLARNTGELFF

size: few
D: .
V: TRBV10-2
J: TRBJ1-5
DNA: TGCGCCAGCAGTGAGTCGGGGGTATGGCCCCAGCATTTT
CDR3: CASSESGVWPQHF

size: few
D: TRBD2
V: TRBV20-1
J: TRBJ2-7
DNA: TGCAGTGCTAGTAAACAGGGACTAGCCGACGAGCAGTACTTC
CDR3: CSASKQGLADEQYF

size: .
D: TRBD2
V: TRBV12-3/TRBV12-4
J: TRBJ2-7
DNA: TGTGCCAGCAGTTCGGGCGGGAGCGAGCAGTACTTC
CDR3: CASSSGGSEQYF

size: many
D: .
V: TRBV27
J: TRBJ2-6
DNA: TGTGCCAGCAGTTTCTCTCGTTTTGCTGGGGCCAACGTCCTGACTTTC
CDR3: CASSFSRFAGANVLTF

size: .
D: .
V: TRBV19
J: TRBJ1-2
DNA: TGTGCCAGTAGTATGGGCACTAACTATGGCTACACCTTC
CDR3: CASSMGTNYGYTF

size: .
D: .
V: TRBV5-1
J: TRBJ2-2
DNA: TGCGCCAGCAGCTTGACGGGGGAGAACACCGGGGAGCTGTTTTTT
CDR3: CASSLTGENTGELFF

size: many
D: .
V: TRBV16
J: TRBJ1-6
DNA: TGTGCCAGCAGCCAAGTTGGACACTCGAGCTCCTATAATTCACCCCTCCACTTT
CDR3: CASSQVGHSSSYNSPLHF

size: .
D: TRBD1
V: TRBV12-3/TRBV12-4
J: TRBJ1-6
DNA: TGTGCCAGCAGTTCCGGACAGGGGGCATCCTATAATTCACCCCTCCACTTT
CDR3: CASSSGQGASYNSPLHF

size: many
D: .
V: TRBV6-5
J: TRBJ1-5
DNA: TGTGCCAGCAGTTATATGAATAGCAATCAGCCCCAGCATTTT
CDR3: CASSYMNSNQPQHF

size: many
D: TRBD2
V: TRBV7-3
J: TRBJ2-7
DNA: TGTGCCAGCAGTGCCCGCGGGGGGCTCTACGAGCAGTACTTC
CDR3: CASSARGGLYEQYF

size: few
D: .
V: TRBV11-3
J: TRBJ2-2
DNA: TGTGCCAGCAAGGACAGATTCTCCGGGGAGCTGTTTTTT
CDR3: CASKDRFSGELFF

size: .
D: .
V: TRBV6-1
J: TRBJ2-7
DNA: TGTGCCATCGGACCGAGGGTTGCCTACGAGCAGTACTTC
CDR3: CAIGPRVAYEQYF

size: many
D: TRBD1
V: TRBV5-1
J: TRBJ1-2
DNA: TGCGCCAGCAGCACAGGGGACGAGAGATATGGCTACACCTTC
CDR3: CASSTGDERYGYTF

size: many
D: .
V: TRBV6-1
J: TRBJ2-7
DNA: TGTGCCAGCAGAGGGGTTTCGTACGAGCAGTACTTC
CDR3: CASRGVSYEQYF

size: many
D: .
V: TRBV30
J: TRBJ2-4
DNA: TGTGCCTGGGGGGTGAACATTCAGTACTTC
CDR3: CAWGVNIQYF

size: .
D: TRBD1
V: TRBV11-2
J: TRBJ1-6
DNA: TGTGCCAGCAGCGCCCACGGGGGGACAGAAAGCTCCTATAATTCACACCTCCACTTT
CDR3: CASSAHGGTESSYNSHLHF

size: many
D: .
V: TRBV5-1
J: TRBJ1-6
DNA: TGCGCCAGCAGCCTGGGTAACAGGGATAATTCACCCCTCCACTTT
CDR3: CASSLGNRDNSPLHF

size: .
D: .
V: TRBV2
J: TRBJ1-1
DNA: TGTGCCAGCAAACAGACTGAAGTTTTCTTT
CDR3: CASKQTEVFF

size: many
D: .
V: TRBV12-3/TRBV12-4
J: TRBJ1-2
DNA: TGTGCCAGCAGTCCCACAGGGTATCTAGACTATGGCTACACCTTC
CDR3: CASSPTGYLDYGYTF

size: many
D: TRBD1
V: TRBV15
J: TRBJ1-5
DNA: TGTGCCACCAGCAACTGGGACAGGCGGAATCAGCCCCAGCATTTT
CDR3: CATSNWDRRNQPQHF

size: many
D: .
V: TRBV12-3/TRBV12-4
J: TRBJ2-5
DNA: TGTGCCAGCAGTTTGGGACCTAAAAGGGAGACCCAGTACTTC
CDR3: CASSLGPKRETQYF

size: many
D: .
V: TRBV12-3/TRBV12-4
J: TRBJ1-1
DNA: TGTGCCAGCAGTTTGGCGCCCCGGACAGCCTATGAAGCTTTCTTT
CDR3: CASSLAPRTAYEAFF